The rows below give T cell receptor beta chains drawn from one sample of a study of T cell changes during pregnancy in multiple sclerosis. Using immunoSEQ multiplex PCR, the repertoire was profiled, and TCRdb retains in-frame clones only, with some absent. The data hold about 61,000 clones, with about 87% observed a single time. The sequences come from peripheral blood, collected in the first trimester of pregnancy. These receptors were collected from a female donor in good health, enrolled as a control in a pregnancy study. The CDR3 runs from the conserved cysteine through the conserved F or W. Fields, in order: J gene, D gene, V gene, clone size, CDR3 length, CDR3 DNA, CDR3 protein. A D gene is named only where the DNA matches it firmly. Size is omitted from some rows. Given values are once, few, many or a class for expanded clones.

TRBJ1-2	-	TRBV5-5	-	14	TGTGCCAGCAGCGGGACACGAGCGCTCTATGGCTACACCTTC	CASSGTRALYGYTF
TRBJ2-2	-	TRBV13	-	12	TGTGCCAGCAGCTTGGCGACTGAGTCGCTGTTTTTT	CASSLATESLFF
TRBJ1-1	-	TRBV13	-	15	TGTGCCAGCAGCTTAGCGTCCACCGGGGACACTGAAGCTTTCTTT	CASSLASTGDTEAFF
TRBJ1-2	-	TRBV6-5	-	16	TGTGCCAGCAGTTACTCGTTTCGACTAGCTAACTATGGCTACACCTTC	CASSYSFRLANYGYTF
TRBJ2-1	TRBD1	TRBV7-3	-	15	TGTGCCAGCAGCCCAAACACAGGGGCCTACAATGAGCAGTTCTTC	CASSPNTGAYNEQFF
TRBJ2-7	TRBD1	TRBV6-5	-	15	TGTGCCAGCAGTTACTCTTCCAGGGGGACCTACGAGCAGTACTTC	CASSYSSRGTYEQYF
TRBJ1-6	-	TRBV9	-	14	TGTGCCAGCAGCCCCCTACAAGGGGGTTCACCCCTCCACTTT	CASSPLQGGSPLHF
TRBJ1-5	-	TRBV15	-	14	TGTGCCACCAGCAGAGGGAGTTACGGTCAGCCCCAGCATTTT	CATSRGSYGQPQHF
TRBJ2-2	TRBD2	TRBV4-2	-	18	TGTGCCAGCAGCCAAGTACTACGGGGGGGGCCGAACACCGGGGAGCTGTTTTTT	CASSQVLRGGPNTGELFF
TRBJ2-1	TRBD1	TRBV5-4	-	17	TGTGCCAGCAGCTTGGTCCATGTCCGGGACAGCTACAATGAGCAGTTCTTC	CASSLVHVRDSYNEQFF
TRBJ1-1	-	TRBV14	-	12	TGTGCCAGCAGCCAATGGGAGTCTGAAGCTTTCTTT	CASSQWESEAFF
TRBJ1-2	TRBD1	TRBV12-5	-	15	TGTGCTAGTGGTCCAGGGGGACAGGGGGTACACGGCTACACCTTC	CASGPGGQGVHGYTF
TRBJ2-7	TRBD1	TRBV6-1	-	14	TGTGCCAGCAGCCTCTCCGGGACAGCGTACGAGCAGTACTTC	CASSLSGTAYEQYF
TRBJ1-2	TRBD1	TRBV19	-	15	TGTGCCAGTAGTACACAGGGGTTCGGGGACTATGGCTACACCTTC	CASSTQGFGDYGYTF
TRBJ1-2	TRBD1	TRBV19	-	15	TGTGCCAGTAGTATTGGGGACAGGGGTACCTATGGCTACACCTTC	CASSIGDRGTYGYTF
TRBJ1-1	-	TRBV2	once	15	TGTGCCAGCAGATGGGACACCACCGTGAACACTGAAGCTTTCTTT	CASRWDTTVNTEAFF
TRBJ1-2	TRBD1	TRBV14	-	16	TGTGCCAGCAGCCAAACCGGGACAGGGGGGCTCTATGGCTACACCTTC	CASSQTGTGGLYGYTF